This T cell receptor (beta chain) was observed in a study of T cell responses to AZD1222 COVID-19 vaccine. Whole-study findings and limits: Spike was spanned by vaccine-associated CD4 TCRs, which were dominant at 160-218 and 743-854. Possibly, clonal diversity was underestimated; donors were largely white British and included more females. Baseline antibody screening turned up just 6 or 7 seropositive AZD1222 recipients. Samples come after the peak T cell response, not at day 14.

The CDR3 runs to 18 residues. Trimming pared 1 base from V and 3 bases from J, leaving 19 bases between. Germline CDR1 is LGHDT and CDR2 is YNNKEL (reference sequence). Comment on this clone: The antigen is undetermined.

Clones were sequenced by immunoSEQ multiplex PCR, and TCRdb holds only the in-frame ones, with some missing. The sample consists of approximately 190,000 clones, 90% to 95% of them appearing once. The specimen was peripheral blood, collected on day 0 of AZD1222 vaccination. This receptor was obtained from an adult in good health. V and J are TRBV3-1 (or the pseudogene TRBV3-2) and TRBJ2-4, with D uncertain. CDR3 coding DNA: TGTGCCAGCAGCCAAGCGAGCCTCCCCATGACATACAAAAACATTCAGTACTTC. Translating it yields CASSQASLPMTYKNIQYF.